This is a list of T cell receptor beta chains from one sample in a study of technical replicates of blood from a few donors. TCRdb keeps only in-frame clones here, not all; method: immunoSEQ multiplex PCR. The top ten clones hold approximately 0.37% of a sample with over 90,000 clones, approximately 96% of them seen once. Sequences were obtained from T cells isolated from PBMCs. These receptors were collected from a human donor in good health. Each CDR3 is given with its conserved first and last residue. The D gene is left open where the match is weak. Rows give clone size only sometimes, using once, few, many, or a class for an expanded clone.

j_call clone_size d_call v_call cdr3_aa cdr3_nt
TRBJ2-5 once - TRBV18 CAGSPLVAGPGETQYF TGTGCCGGCTCACCACTTGTGGCAGGGCCGGGAGAGACCCAGTACTTC
TRBJ2-3 - TRBD2 TRBV9 CASSVELADTDTQYF TGTGCCAGCAGCGTAGAGCTAGCGGACACAGATACGCAGTATTTT
TRBJ2-2 once - TRBV6-5 CASSRADANTGELFF TGTGCCAGCAGCCGAGCGGACGCGAACACCGGGGAGCTGTTTTTT
TRBJ1-1 - TRBD1 TRBV5-1 CASFPGTENTEAFF TGCGCCAGCTTCCCCGGGACAGAGAACACTGAAGCTTTCTTT
TRBJ2-3 - TRBD1 TRBV9 CASKKGTGFTDTQYF TGTGCCAGCAAGAAAGGGACAGGGTTCACAGATACGCAGTATTTT
TRBJ1-1 - TRBD1 TRBV11-3 CASSSRKTGNGGEAFF TGTGCCAGCAGCTCTCGAAAGACAGGGAATGGGGGTGAAGCTTTCTTT
TRBJ1-2 - - TRBV4-1 CASSQPPGTYGYTF TGCGCCAGCAGCCAACCTCCAGGCACCTATGGCTACACCTTC
TRBJ2-5 - - TRBV15 CATSLQGWETQYF TGTGCCACCAGCTTACAGGGTTGGGAGACCCAGTACTTC
TRBJ1-1 once - TRBV6-6 CASSYGDTEAFF TGTGCCAGCAGTTACGGAGACACTGAAGCTTTCTTT
TRBJ1-1 - - TRBV6-6 CASSTGQAMTEAFF TGTGCCAGCAGTACGGGACAAGCAATGACTGAAGCTTTCTTT
TRBJ2-1 - TRBD2 TRBV5-4 CASSLISGRGNEQFF TGTGCCAGCAGCTTAATCAGCGGGAGGGGCAATGAGCAGTTCTTC
TRBJ2-2 once TRBD1 TRBV5-6 CASSWGQGNTGELFF TGTGCCAGCAGCTGGGGACAGGGTAACACCGGGGAGCTGTTTTTT
TRBJ2-3 - - TRBV11-2 CASSLDGSTDTQYF TGTGCCAGCAGCTTAGACGGGAGCACAGATACGCAGTATTTT
TRBJ2-3 - TRBD2 TRBV5-1 CASSTGTSGRTSTDTQYF TGCGCCAGCAGTACCGGGACTAGCGGGAGGACTAGCACAGATACGCAGTATTTT
TRBJ2-1 - TRBD2 TRBV6-1 CASSEGGRGNEQFF TGTGCCAGCAGTGAAGGGGGGAGGGGCAATGAGCAGTTCTTC
TRBJ1-3 - - TRBV19 CASRDSGNTIYF TGTGCCAGCCGGGATTCTGGAAACACCATATATTTT
TRBJ1-2 - - TRBV28 CASSSWGNGGGGYTF TGTGCCAGCAGTTCATGGGGCAACGGGGGGGGTGGCTACACCTTC
TRBJ1-3 - - TRBV18 CASSPPGGRSAGNTIYF TGTGCCAGCTCACCACCGGGGGGGCGTTCGGCTGGAAACACCATATATTTT
TRBJ2-3 - TRBD1 TRBV5-4 CASSNRDSTTDTQYF TGTGCCAGCAGCAACCGGGACAGTACCACAGATACGCAGTATTTT
TRBJ2-7 - - TRBV9 CASSVGSSLYEQYF TGTGCCAGCAGCGTAGGGTCTAGCCTCTACGAGCAGTACTTC
TRBJ2-7 - TRBD2 TRBV27 CASSYRTSFSSEQYF TGTGCCAGCAGTTACAGGACTAGCTTTTCTAGCGAGCAGTACTTC
TRBJ2-5 - TRBD2 TRBV9 CASSVGLAVQETQYF TGTGCCAGCAGCGTGGGACTAGCGGTCCAAGAGACCCAGTACTTC
TRBJ2-7 - - TRBV20-1 CSARASYEQYF TGCAGTGCTAGAGCTAGCTACGAGCAGTACTTC
TRBJ2-3 - TRBD2 TRBV7-6 CASSRAGSTDTQYF TGTGCCAGCAGCAGAGCGGGAAGCACAGATACGCAGTATTTT
TRBJ1-3 once - TRBV7-2 CASRIDATIYF TGTGCCAGCAGAATAGATGCCACCATATATTTT
TRBJ2-1 - TRBD1 TRBV7-2 CASNRDRYNEQFF TGTGCCAGCAACCGGGACAGATACAATGAGCAGTTCTTC
TRBJ2-6 - - TRBV18 CASSPDSSGANVLTF TGTGCCAGCTCACCAGACAGCTCTGGGGCCAACGTCCTGACTTTC
TRBJ2-7 once - TRBV21-1 CASSPGTITDISSYEQYF TGTGCCAGCAGCCCCGGGACTATAACCGATATCAGCTCCTACGAGCAGTACTTC
TRBJ1-4 - - TRBV5-1 CASRLQGGSNEKLFF TGCGCCAGCCGGCTACAGGGCGGCAGTAATGAAAAACTGTTTTTT
TRBJ1-2 - - TRBV19 CASSLSGDGYTF TGTGCCAGTAGTTTATCAGGGGACGGCTACACCTTC
TRBJ2-5 - TRBD1 TRBV7-3 CASSQIPGGQETQYF TGTGCCAGCAGCCAAATCCCAGGGGGCCAAGAGACCCAGTACTTC
TRBJ2-5 - - TRBV6-4 CANKTQYF TGTGCCAATAAGACCCAGTACTTC
TRBJ1-5 - - TRBV18 CASSITNNQPQHF TGTGCCAGCTCAATCACTAATAATCAGCCCCAGCATTTT
TRBJ2-6 - - TRBV9 CASSVGGAGANVLTF TGTGCCAGCAGCGTAGGGGGAGCTGGGGCCAACGTCCTGACTTTC
TRBJ2-1 - TRBD2 TRBV11-2 CASSRIHIAGGVNEQFF TGTGCCAGCAGCCGAATACACATAGCGGGAGGAGTGAATGAGCAGTTCTTC
TRBJ2-7 - TRBD1 TRBV30 CAWSVRQGFSEQYF TGTGCCTGGAGTGTACGACAGGGATTCTCCGAGCAGTACTTC
TRBJ2-3 - - TRBV28 CASSLERTDTQYF TGTGCCAGCAGTTTAGAGCGGACAGATACGCAGTATTTT
TRBJ2-7 - - TRBV27 CASSLGEGTYEQYF TGTGCCAGCAGTCTAGGCGAGGGCACCTACGAGCAGTACTTC
TRBJ2-7 - - TRBV2 CARKAGDEQYF TGTGCCCGCAAGGCCGGAGACGAGCAGTACTTC
TRBJ1-1 - - TRBV18 CASSPPARRGAFF TGTGCCAGCTCACCACCGGCGCGGAGAGGAGCTTTCTTT
TRBJ2-1 once TRBD2 TRBV11-3 CASSLGLAGGKQFF TGTGCCAGCAGCCTTGGACTAGCGGGAGGAAAGCAGTTCTTC
TRBJ2-7 - - TRBV2 CASDSGDSSYEQYF TGTGCCAGCGACTCGGGGGACAGCTCCTACGAGCAGTACTTC
TRBJ1-5 - TRBD1 TRBV9 CASSGGTGNQPQHF TGTGCCAGCAGCGGCGGGACAGGGAATCAGCCCCAGCATTTT
TRBJ1-4 - - TRBV27 CASSPLFPVLNEKLFF TGTGCCAGCAGTCCGTTGTTCCCCGTCCTTAATGAAAAACTGTTTTTT
TRBJ2-1 - TRBD2 TRBV9 CASSVNLAGGYEQFF TGTGCCAGCAGCGTAAATCTAGCGGGAGGCTATGAGCAGTTCTTC
TRBJ2-2 - TRBD2 TRBV7-2 CASSAPSGRGTGELFF TGTGCCAGCAGCGCCCCTAGCGGGAGGGGGACCGGGGAGCTGTTTTTT
TRBJ2-7 - - TRBV27 CASSLAGHGSYEQYF TGTGCCAGCAGTTTAGCAGGACACGGGTCCTACGAGCAGTACTTC
TRBJ1-2 - - TRBV4-2 CASSQYPTGSNYGYTF TGTGCCAGCAGCCAATATCCGACTGGGAGTAACTATGGCTACACCTTC
TRBJ2-7 - TRBD2 TRBV7-6 CASSFQGGEQYF TGTGCCAGCAGCTTTCAGGGAGGGGAGCAGTACTTC
TRBJ2-3 - - TRBV7-6 CASSLEHTGTDTQYF TGTGCCAGCAGCTTAGAGCATACAGGCACAGATACGCAGTATTTT
TRBJ2-7 - - TRBV11-3 CASSLAGYEQYF TGTGCCAGCAGCTTGGCAGGCTACGAGCAGTACTTC
TRBJ1-4 - - TRBV10-3 CAISGGANEKLFF TGTGCCATCAGCGGGGGGGCTAATGAAAAACTGTTTTTT
TRBJ2-3 - TRBD1 TRBV19 CASSKGTETTSTDTQYF TGTGCCAGTAGTAAGGGGACAGAGACTACTAGCACAGATACGCAGTATTTT
TRBJ2-7 - TRBD2 TRBV28 CASVGTSGSLGYEQYF TGTGCCAGCGTAGGGACTAGCGGGAGTCTCGGGTACGAGCAGTACTTC
TRBJ2-4 - - TRBV7-8 CASSFLEGNIQYF TGTGCCAGCAGCTTTTTAGAGGGAAACATTCAGTACTTC
TRBJ1-3 - - TRBV11-2 CASTYYPTGENTIYF TGTGCCAGCACCTACTACCCCACAGGCGAAAACACCATATATTTT
TRBJ2-2 - TRBD1 TRBV9 CASSVGQGYTGELFF TGTGCCAGCAGCGTAGGACAGGGGTATACCGGGGAGCTGTTTTTT
TRBJ2-7 - TRBD1 TRBV27 CASSTRQGSYEQYF TGTGCCAGCAGTACTAGACAGGGATCCTACGAGCAGTACTTC
TRBJ2-5 once TRBD1 TRBV27 CASSRDSGETQYF TGTGCCAGCAGCCGGGACAGCGGAGAGACCCAGTACTTC